Listed below are T cell receptor beta chains from one sample, sequenced in a study of blood T cell repertoires in COVID-19. Assay used: immunoSEQ multiplex PCR; TCRdb lists only in-frame clones, some missing. In the table there are some 210,000 clones, 81% of which are singletons. The sequenced material came from PBMCs or T cells enriched from blood (not recorded which). Every receptor here comes from a woman between 45 and 60 years old with acute COVID-19. The CDR3 runs from the conserved cysteine through the conserved F or W. Fields, in order: clone size, D gene, V gene, J gene, CDR3 DNA, CDR3 protein. A D gene is named only where the DNA matches it firmly. A clone size is listed for some rows: how often the clone was seen (once, few, many), or a class if it is expanded.

size: few
D: TRBD1
V: TRBV29-1
J: TRBJ2-3
DNA: TGCAGCGTTCAGGGGGCGACAGATACGCAGTATTTT
CDR3: CSVQGATDTQYF

size: -
D: TRBD2
V: TRBV28
J: TRBJ2-3
DNA: TGTGCCAGCAGTTTAAGCCCGGCCAAAGGACTAGCCGGGAGAGGGGTTAGCACAGATACGCAGTATTTT
CDR3: CASSLSPAKGLAGRGVSTDTQYF

size: -
D: TRBD1
V: TRBV10-3
J: TRBJ2-5
DNA: TGTGCCATCAGTACCACAGGGGGCGCGGAGACCCAGTACTTC
CDR3: CAISTTGGAETQYF

size: -
D: -
V: TRBV11-1
J: TRBJ2-3
DNA: TGTGCCAGCAGCCGGAGTGGGTGGGGCACAGATACGCAGTATTTT
CDR3: CASSRSGWGTDTQYF

size: few
D: -
V: TRBV10-3
J: TRBJ2-7
DNA: TGTGCCATCAGTAACAGGGAAATGCCTGCCGAGCAGTACTTC
CDR3: CAISNREMPAEQYF

size: -
D: TRBD1
V: TRBV7-9
J: TRBJ2-6
DNA: TGTGCCAGCACCCGTAGGGGGCTTGGGGCCAACGTCCTGACTTTC
CDR3: CASTRRGLGANVLTF

size: -
D: -
V: TRBV19
J: TRBJ1-5
DNA: TGTGCCAGTAGTGACATAAATCAGCCCCAGCATTTT
CDR3: CASSDINQPQHF

size: -
D: TRBD2
V: TRBV5-1
J: TRBJ2-3
DNA: TGCGCCAGCAGCAGAGGACTAGCGGGAGATACGCAGTATTTT
CDR3: CASSRGLAGDTQYF

size: -
D: -
V: TRBV5-1
J: TRBJ2-5
DNA: TGCGCCAGCAGCTTGGACAGCTGGGAGACCCAGTACTTC
CDR3: CASSLDSWETQYF

size: -
D: -
V: TRBV2
J: TRBJ1-2
DNA: TGTGCCAGCAGTCGCCGGGATGGCTACACCTTC
CDR3: CASSRRDGYTF

size: once
D: -
V: TRBV7-9
J: TRBJ1-5
DNA: TGTGCCAGCAGCCCGAGTATAGATAATCAGCCCCAGCATTTT
CDR3: CASSPSIDNQPQHF

size: -
D: TRBD1
V: TRBV19
J: TRBJ1-2
DNA: TGTGCCAGCACCCTTGGGCAGGGGGCCTATGGCTACACCTTC
CDR3: CASTLGQGAYGYTF

size: -
D: TRBD2
V: TRBV11-2
J: TRBJ2-5
DNA: TGTGCCAGCAGCGAAAGGCTAGCGGCGGGGGAGACCCAGTACTTC
CDR3: CASSERLAAGETQYF

size: -
D: -
V: TRBV12-3/TRBV12-4
J: TRBJ1-2
DNA: TGTGCCAGCAGTTTAGGGCAGTCCTATGGCTACACCTTC
CDR3: CASSLGQSYGYTF

size: few
D: TRBD2
V: TRBV5-1
J: TRBJ2-7
DNA: TGCGCCAGCAGCTTTAGGACTAGCGGGGCCTACGAGCAGTACTTC
CDR3: CASSFRTSGAYEQYF

size: -
D: -
V: TRBV7-6
J: TRBJ2-2
DNA: TGTGCCAGCAGCTTATCACCCGGGGGAAGCACCGGGGAGCTGTTTTTT
CDR3: CASSLSPGGSTGELFF

size: once
D: -
V: TRBV7-2
J: TRBJ2-2
DNA: TGTGCCAGCAGCCAACAAAGACAGGAAAAGCTGTTTTTT
CDR3: CASSQQRQEKLFF

size: few
D: -
V: TRBV7-3
J: TRBJ2-5
DNA: TGTGCCAGCAGCGCTTCCTGGGCGGAGACCCAGTACTTC
CDR3: CASSASWAETQYF

size: -
D: -
V: TRBV13
J: TRBJ1-4
DNA: TGTGCCAGCAGCTCCTTAGTCGACAGCGCTAATGAAAAACTGTTTTTT
CDR3: CASSSLVDSANEKLFF

size: -
D: TRBD1
V: TRBV2
J: TRBJ2-1
DNA: TGTGCCAGCAGAGAGAGGACAGGGCATGAGCAGTTCTTC
CDR3: CASRERTGHEQFF

size: -
D: -
V: TRBV7-3
J: TRBJ2-2
DNA: TGTGCCAGCAGCGGAGGGTTTGACACCGGGGAGCTGTTTTTT
CDR3: CASSGGFDTGELFF

size: -
D: -
V: TRBV7-9
J: TRBJ1-2
DNA: TGTGCCACCGACCCCGGGTCCAGGGATCGGGGCTACACCTTC
CDR3: CATDPGSRDRGYTF

size: -
D: -
V: TRBV28
J: TRBJ2-5
DNA: TGTGCCAGCAGTTTAGCGGGACTAGAGACCCAGTACTTC
CDR3: CASSLAGLETQYF

size: -
D: -
V: TRBV20-1
J: TRBJ1-3
DNA: TGCAGTGCTAGTGATACAGCGGAGGGAAACACCATATATTTT
CDR3: CSASDTAEGNTIYF

size: -
D: -
V: TRBV6-2/TRBV6-3
J: TRBJ1-5
DNA: TGTGCCAGCAGTTACGTAGGACTCGGCAATCAGCCCCAGCATTTT
CDR3: CASSYVGLGNQPQHF

size: -
D: -
V: TRBV13
J: TRBJ2-7
DNA: TGTGCCAGCAGCCTCCGACAGACCTCCTACGAGCAGTACTTC
CDR3: CASSLRQTSYEQYF

size: once
D: -
V: TRBV11-2
J: TRBJ2-7
DNA: TGTGCCAGCAGCTTAAACTTGCGGTACGAGCAGTACTTC
CDR3: CASSLNLRYEQYF

size: -
D: -
V: TRBV24-1
J: TRBJ1-1
DNA: TGTGCCACCAGTCGCGGCGAGAACACTGAAGCTTTCTTT
CDR3: CATSRGENTEAFF

size: -
D: -
V: TRBV19
J: TRBJ2-3
DNA: TGTGCCAGTAGTATGGAGGGTTTTAGCACAGATACGCAGTATTTT
CDR3: CASSMEGFSTDTQYF